Listed here are 5 T cell receptor beta chains from one sample, sequenced in a study of blood T cell repertoires in COVID-19. Using immunoSEQ multiplex PCR, the repertoire was profiled, and TCRdb retains in-frame clones only, with some absent. Of some 190,000 clones in the sample, about four fifths are singletons; the top ten hold about 3.2%. The sequencing input was PBMCs or T cells enriched from blood (not recorded which). Source of these receptors: a woman aged 25 to 39 who had been exposed to COVID-19.

This clone was observed a handful of times. The chain couples TRBV4-2 to TRBJ1-4; 7 positions agree with TRBD1. This CDR3 comprises 16 residues. V was pared by 0 bases and J by 6 bases, with 7 bases of the junction left unmatched. The germline V gene encodes CDR1 LGHNA and CDR2 YNFKEQ. The chain's CDR3 is CASSQDRKRGHEKLFF. The CDR3 nucleotides read TGTGCCAGCAGCCAAGATAGGAAGAGGGGGCATGAAAAACTGTTTTTT.

The CDR3 spells CASSLSGKSHEQFF. CDR3 coding DNA: TGTGCCAGCAGCTTGAGCGGAAAGTCCCATGAGCAGTTCTTC. The V and J genes are TRBV5-4 and TRBJ2-1, with a weak D call TRBD2 (5 bases). The CDR3 is 14 residues long. CDR1 and CDR2 (germline): SGHNT, YYREEE (reference sequence). Between the trimmed V and J ends, which lost 1 base and 8 bases, there was a span of 13 bases.

The chain couples TRBV5-1 to TRBJ1-6; D might be TRBD1 (6 bases). Looked up from germline, CDR1 is SGHRS and CDR2 is YFSETQ. The V and J ends lost 3 bases and 6 bases respectively, with 13 bases between them. The CDR3 has 15 amino acids. CDR3 DNA sequence: TGCGCCAGCAGCTCGGGACAACTCGTTAATTCACCCCTCCACTTT. Translation gives CASSSGQLVNSPLHF.

The table lists this clone with a count of one. This sample includes further DNA sequences coding for the same CDR3. The chain employs TRBV6-5 and TRBJ2-7; 9 bases are a match to TRBD1. Per the germline V gene, CDR1 is MNHEY and CDR2 is SVGAGI. V gave up 0 bases and J gave up 1 base; unmatched junction bases: 1. The CDR3 contains 15 residues. The DNA of the CDR3 is TGTGCCAGCAGTTACTCTGGGACAGGGTCCTACGAGCAGTACTTC. As protein: CASSYSGTGSYEQYF.

A single count supports this clone. The genes are TRBV12-5 and TRBJ1-2; D call uncertain. Germline-derived CDR1 and CDR2 are LGHNT and FRNRAP. This CDR3 region has 14 residues. The ends were cut back, 5 bases at V and 4 bases at J, with 14 bases in the middle. This chain's CDR3 is CASGLPDMSYGYTF. The CDR3 DNA reads TGTGCTAGTGGTCTTCCCGACATGTCCTATGGCTACACCTTC.